This section outlines one T cell receptor (beta chain) sequence together with its context. The clone's antigen remains unknown. Base qualities are not provided; no much larger clone lies one nucleotide away. The sample comes from a study of OX40 agonist ivuxolimab in advanced cancers. For the wider study: Ivuxolimab was a fully human IgG2 agonistic monoclonal antibody targeting the costimulatory receptor OX40 (CD134). Three dose-escalation patients achieved partial responses, one with hepatocellular carcinoma and two with cutaneous melanoma. Intravenous ivuxolimab was administered to patients every 2 weeks at six dose levels: 0.01, 0.1, 0.3, 1.5, 3 and 10 mg/kg. Of the approximately 54 dose-escalation patients, hepatocellular carcinoma was present in 19, melanoma in roughly 15, renal cell carcinoma in 9 and head and neck cancer in 9. The paper describes the monotherapy dose-escalation part (N = 52 patients) of the phase I trial of ivuxolimab. In the dose-escalation cohort, more than 80% of patients were male, and the mean age was around 65 years with a range of roughly 23 to 79. Prior anti-PD-1, anti-PD-L1 or anti-CTLA-4 therapy was permitted, and 30% to 45% of dose-escalation patients had received checkpoint inhibitors. The point of sequencing TCRbeta in the periphery was to test whether ivuxolimab changed TCR sequence diversity and drove clonal T-cell expansion.

Broader findings and caveats from the paper: The antigen specificity of the clonally expanded peripheral T cells was not determined. On average, CD8+ T cells showed more expanded clones than CD4+ T cells after ivuxolimab. Low levels of normalized T-cell clonal expansion were also shown by some nonresponding patients. In the 0.1-3.0 mg/kg groups, partial responders were among the patients with the lowest normalized peripheral clonal expansion, particularly in CD8+ T cells. At doses of 0.1 to 3.0 mg/kg, clonal expansion of both CD4+ and CD8+ blood T cells was observed from baseline to week 6.

Genomic DNA was isolated from the sorted cells so that the TCRbeta CDR3 region could be sequenced. The immunoSEQ Assay was used for sequencing of TCRbeta CDR3 regions. TCRdb holds this immuneACCESS table with in-frame rearrangements only. Some clones are missing; in checked studies, unresolved V genes explain under half, and the rest has no known cause. The sample yields about 53,000 clones; more than 75% were counted once. The biggest ten clones account for approximately 2.3% of the sample. Patients with autoimmune disease history or receiving systemic immunosuppression were excluded from the trial. Peripheral blood for TCR sequencing was collected from all dose cohorts at baseline, on cycle 4 day 1, and on cycle 7 day 1. Samples were obtained from an open-label, multicenter, first-in-human phase I dose-escalation trial of ivuxolimab. Adults with locally advanced or metastatic melanoma, renal cell, hepatocellular, or head and neck squamous cell carcinoma were enrolled in the trial. Before TCR sequencing, CD4+ T cells and CD8+ T cells from peripheral blood were sorted into separate populations.

Based on the germline V gene (reference sequence), the CDR1 and CDR2 sequences are SEHNR and FQNEAQ. From the cysteine through the phenylalanine, the CDR3 covers 14 amino acids. CDR3 DNA is the only sequence kept; it has 42 bases, read in frame from the first base. For this chain, trimming is 6 bases at the V end and 3 bases at the J end, and the number of junction bases without a gene match is 7. Recombination linked TRBV7-9 to TRBJ1-1; the central 7 bases match TRBD1. The sequencing used CD4+ or CD8+ T cells sorted from blood, collected in a trial of the OX40 agonist ivuxolimab. The clonotype was recovered from an adult with an advanced solid tumor such as melanoma, head and neck, liver or kidney cancer. The sequenced DNA is TGTGCCAGCAGACCTACAGGGGTTGACACTGAAGCTTTCTTT. It is translated as CASRPTGVDTEAFF.